Below, 22 T cell receptor beta chains from the same sample are listed, as sequenced in a study of cytomegalovirus exposure and HLA in healthy donors. PCR employed 60 Vbeta and 13 Jbeta primers. The table came from immunoSEQ multiplex PCR; TCRdb's copy has only in-frame clones and leaves some out. The sample lists around 110,000 clones, around two thirds seen once, with less than 9.5% in the top ten. Sequenced input: PBMCs. Receptors originate from a woman in her forties in good health and CMV-seropositive.

This chain joins TRBV29-1 and TRBJ1-1, with D tentatively TRBD1 (5 bases). CDR3 length: 11 residues. Germline V gene lookup returns CDR1 SQVTM and CDR2 ANQGSEA. V shed 4 bases and J shed 6 bases, with 9 bases lying between them. The CDR3 DNA is TGCAGCGTTGGCAGGGAACCTGAAGCTTTCTTT. Its protein product is CSVGREPEAFF.

This chain uses TRBV30 with TRBJ2-7, with D perhaps matching TRBD2 (7 bases). This CDR3 spans 13 amino acids. The ends were cut back, 2 bases at V and 4 bases at J, with 12 bases in the middle. Germline values: CDR1 GTSNPN, CDR2 SVGIG (reference sequence). The DNA for the CDR3 is TGTGCCTGGAGTTCGGGGGGCGTGTACGAGCAGTACTTC. It yields the protein CAWSSGGVYEQYF. Complete variable domain (other parts from reference TRBV30 and TRBJ2-7): SQTIHQWPATLVQPVGSPLSLECTVEGTSNPNLYWYRQAAGRGLQLLFYSVGIGQISSEVPQNLSASRPQDRQFILSSKKLLLSDSGFYLCAWSSGGVYEQYFGPGTRLTVT.

CDR3 protein: CASSSGDSGRYETQYF. The CDR3 bases are TGTGCCAGTAGTTCCGGGGACAGCGGGAGGTATGAGACCCAGTACTTC. The gene calls are TRBV19 and TRBJ2-5; 9 bases are shared with TRBD2. Germline V CDR1 and CDR2: LNHDA, SQIVND (reference sequence). This CDR3 spans 16 amino acids. V was clipped by 5 bases and J by 5 bases; unmatched bases: 12.

The CDR3 reads CASSLERTPYNEQFF. The CDR3 bases are TGTGCCAGCAGCCTGGAGCGGACCCCCTACAATGAGCAGTTCTTC. The chain employs TRBV7-9 and TRBJ2-1; perhaps TRBD2 as D (5 bases). V gave up 5 bases and J gave up 2 bases, with 13 bases separating them. CDR1 is SEHNR and CDR2 is FQNEAQ in the germline V gene (reference sequence). The CDR3 has 15 residues.

The V and J genes are TRBV4-3 and TRBJ2-4; TRBD2 might be the D (6 bases). The germline gives CDR1 LGHNA, CDR2 YSLEER. The CDR3 covers 17 residues. Trimming removed 2 bases from V and 1 base from J, with 15 bases in between. CDR3 DNA: TGCGCCAGCAGCCAAAGGATGGAGGGAGGCGCCAAAAACATTCAGTACTTC. Translation: CASSQRMEGGAKNIQYF.

The chain combines TRBV5-4 with TRBJ1-4; no clear D gene. The CDR3 is 14 residues long. CDR1 and CDR2 from the germline V gene are SGHNT and YYREEE (reference sequence). Trimming stripped 4 bases from V and 2 bases from J, with 9 bases between. DNA of the CDR3: TGTGCCAGCAGCGGTGGAGGGACTAATGAAAAACTGTTTTTT. Protein product: CASSGGGTNEKLFF.

This clone was counted once. V is TRBV5-4 and J is TRBJ2-5; D perhaps matches TRBD1 (5 bases). V was trimmed by 2 bases and J by 1 base, leaving 12 bases between them. Germline CDR1 reads SGHNT; CDR2 reads YYREEE (reference sequence). This CDR3 contains 15 residues. Here the CDR3 reads CASSLRVRGQETQYF. Here the CDR3 DNA reads TGTGCCAGCAGCTTACGGGTTAGGGGCCAAGAGACCCAGTACTTC.

This chain uses TRBV7-3 with TRBJ2-1; 7 bases line up with TRBD2. The germline CDR1 and CDR2 sequences are SGHTA and FQGTGA. The junction had 3 bases not matched to a gene; V was cut back by 1 base and J by 3 bases. The CDR3 has 15 residues. CDR3 in amino acids: CASSLSSGDYNEQFF. In DNA form, the CDR3 reads TGTGCCAGCAGCTTAAGCAGCGGGGACTACAATGAGCAGTTCTTC.

The J gene is TRBJ2-4, the V gene TRBV28, with no clear D. CDR1 is MDHEN and CDR2 is SYDVKM in the germline V gene. The CDR3 contains 15 residues. V was clipped by 8 bases and J by 0 bases, with 14 bases between them. DNA for the CDR3: TGTGCCAGCGGCCAGTTTTTGATAGCCAAAAACATTCAGTACTTC. Its protein product is CASGQFLIAKNIQYF.

This rearrangement joins TRBV28 to TRBJ1-1; no reliable D call. CDR1 is MDHEN, CDR2 SYDVKM, per germline. CDR3 length: 14 residues. V was clipped by 2 bases and J by 1 base, with 8 bases between them. The DNA for the CDR3 is TGTGCCAGCAGTTTAATTGGGCCGAACACTGAAGCTTTCTTT. Protein product: CASSLIGPNTEAFF.

The V and J genes are TRBV28 and TRBJ1-2, with D hard to call. CDR1 and CDR2 from the germline V gene are MDHEN and SYDVKM. The CDR3 has 12 amino acids. Trimming removed 4 bases at V and 4 bases at J, with 7 bases between. The DNA of the CDR3 is TGTGCCAGCAGTTACACTACCTATGGCTACACCTTC. Translating gives CASSYTTYGYTF.

V usage is TRBV28 and J usage is TRBJ2-7; D gene unclear. This CDR3 contains 13 residues. Germline V gene sequence: CDR1 MDHEN, CDR2 SYDVKM. The V gene lost 6 bases and the J gene lost 5 bases, with 14 bases spanning the gap. CDR3 sequence reads: CASRGPLPHEQYF. The CDR3 DNA follows: TGTGCCAGCAGGGGCCCTCTTCCTCACGAGCAGTACTTC.

The chain has TRBV27 and TRBJ2-7; tentatively, D is TRBD2 (6 bases). Trimming took 6 bases from V and 0 from J, leaving 15 bases between them. Germline V gene lookup returns CDR1 MNHEY and CDR2 SMNVEV (reference sequence). The CDR3 runs 15 residues. Here the CDR3 DNA reads TGTGCCAGCAGGCCCGGGACTGGTTTCTCCTACGAGCAGTACTTC. Translating it yields CASRPGTGFSYEQYF.

The V and J genes are TRBV7-8 and TRBJ2-7; maybe TRBD1 (5 bases). The germline V gene encodes CDR1 SGHVS and CDR2 FQNEAQ. Trimming pared 5 bases from V and 0 bases from J, leaving 17 bases between. This CDR3 region has 16 residues. The CDR3 region is CASSKKGLGYSYEQYF. The CDR3 nucleotides are TGTGCCAGCAGCAAAAAGGGGCTAGGTTACTCCTACGAGCAGTACTTC.

This chain joins TRBV5-1 and TRBJ2-5, with D possibly matching TRBD1 (5 bases). The V gene's germline CDR1 is SGHRS and CDR2 YFSETQ. Trimming removed 2 bases at V and 5 bases at J, with 19 bases between. CDR3 length: 16 residues. CDR3 protein: CASSLNQAGRGETQYF. The CDR3 region has the DNA TGCGCCAGCAGCTTAAACCAGGCAGGGCGCGGTGAGACCCAGTACTTC.

The chain combines TRBV5-8 with TRBJ2-3; 8 bases align to TRBD2. Germline V gene lookup returns CDR1 SGHTS and CDR2 YDEGEE. V lost 8 bases, J lost 4 bases, and 12 bases stayed unmatched. The CDR3 runs 15 residues. This chain's CDR3 is CARGRGGRPPDTQYF. As DNA, the CDR3 is TGTGCCAGGGGTCGGGGCGGGAGGCCGCCAGATACGCAGTATTTT.

CDR3: CASSYSLGTAGYEQYF. The CDR3 bases are TGTGCCAGCAGTTACTCCCTCGGGACAGCGGGCTACGAGCAGTACTTC. The V call is TRBV6-5, the J call TRBJ2-5; a possible D gene is TRBD1 (7 bases). The J call may be mistaken, given a closer DNA end match to TRBJ2-7. Germline V gene lookup returns CDR1 MNHEY and CDR2 SVGAGI. The CDR3 loop spans 16 amino acids.

This chain links TRBV18 with TRBJ1-5; the match to TRBD1 covers 9 bases. The germline V gene encodes CDR1 KGHSH and CDR2 LQKENI. This CDR3 is 17 amino acids long. V shed 3 bases, J shed 1 base, and the junction held 7 bases outside the gene matches. The CDR3 sequence: CASSPTRDRASNQPQHF. The CDR3 DNA is TGTGCCAGCTCACCTACGAGGGACAGGGCGAGCAATCAGCCCCAGCATTTT.

A single count supports this clone. The chain employs TRBV5-1 and TRBJ2-3, with TRBD2 matching over 15 bases. This CDR3 has 17 amino acids. Germline V CDR1 and CDR2: SGHRS, YFSETQ. Trimming took 5 bases from V and 4 from J; bases not matched to a gene: 8. CDR3 amino acids: CASSPGLAGGWADTQYF. CDR3 bases: TGCGCCAGCAGTCCAGGACTAGCGGGAGGGTGGGCAGATACGCAGTATTTT.

The chain has TRBV7-3 and TRBJ1-1; D might be TRBD1 (5 bases). The CDR3 length is 17 residues. Trimming removed 5 bases at V and 1 base at J, with 20 bases between. CDR1 is SGHTA, CDR2 FQGTGA, per germline. CDR3 bases: TGTGCCAGCAGCGACGACCCCAGAACAGGACGGAACACTGAAGCTTTCTTT. It is translated as CASSDDPRTGRNTEAFF.

The rearrangement links TRBV6-5 to TRBJ1-2; 7 nucleotides match TRBD1. Germline V CDR1 and CDR2: MNHEY, SVGAGI. This CDR3 comprises 16 residues. Trimming took 0 bases from V and 2 from J; bases not matched to a gene: 6. CDR3 sequence (DNA): TGTGCCAGCAGTTACTCGGGACAGAAAGACAACTATGGCTACACCTTC. Translated, it gives CASSYSGQKDNYGYTF.

The chain combines TRBV6-6 with TRBJ2-7; D not resolved. V lost 6 bases, J lost 1 base, and 19 bases lay in between. The V gene's germline CDR1 is MNHNY and CDR2 SVGAGI (reference sequence). The CDR3 has 16 residues. This CDR3 reads CASSDGPILGSYEQYF. In DNA, the CDR3 is TGTGCCAGCAGCGACGGCCCTATCCTCGGGTCCTACGAGCAGTACTTC.